A selection of T cell receptor beta chains follows, all from one sample in a study of human T cells and chemical hapten exposure. Using its own MiXCR run on the RACE reads, TCRdb lists one record per CDR3 protein. This sample yields about 96,000 distinct CDR3 sequences, of which approximately 8.6% are seen a single time; approximately 2.2% belongs to the top ten. The sequences come from whole blood, collected in connection with sensitization to the hapten diphenylcyclopropenone (DPC). Source of these receptors: a woman aged 40 to 50 with alopecia areata. Some clones in this sample may be carry-over from other donors' samples. The CDR3 runs from the conserved cysteine through the conserved F or W. The D gene is left open where the match is weak. Not all rows give a size; the values are once, few, many and, for expanded clones, a class.

v_call,d_call,j_call,clone_size,cdr3_nt,cdr3_aa
TRBV20-1,NA,TRBJ1-1,many,TGCAGTGCTAGGTTGAACACTGAAGCTTTCTTT,CSARLNTEAFF
TRBV19,NA,TRBJ2-2,few,TGTGCCAGTAGTCCGACGGGCGGGGAGCTGTTTTTT,CASSPTGGELFF
TRBV7-9,NA,TRBJ1-4,many,TGTGCCAGCAGCTCCACGGAGGAAGGTGAAAAACTGTTTTTT,CASSSTEEGEKLFF
TRBV28,NA,TRBJ2-1,NA,TGTGCCAGCAGTTCTCGGACTGATTACAATGAGCAGTTCTTC,CASSSRTDYNEQFF
TRBV19,TRBD1,TRBJ2-2,once,TGTGCCAGTACCAAGACAGGGGGCGCCGACACCGGGGAGCTGTTTTTT,CASTKTGGADTGELFF
TRBV5-1,TRBD2,TRBJ2-7,NA,TGCGCCAGCAGCTTGCAAGGGACTAGCGGATACGAGCAGTACTTC,CASSLQGTSGYEQYF
TRBV10-3,TRBD1,TRBJ1-2,many,TGTGCCATCAGTGAGCCCCAGGGGGCAAGTAGGTATGGCTACACCTTC,CAISEPQGASRYGYTF
TRBV12-3/TRBV12-4,NA,TRBJ1-2,many,TGTGCCAGCAGCCCGATCAGAAACTATGGCTACACCTTC,CASSPIRNYGYTF
TRBV9,NA,TRBJ1-6,many,TGTGCCAGCAGCGTAACCGGCGGAGAGTATAATTCACCCCTCCACTTT,CASSVTGGEYNSPLHF
TRBV12-3/TRBV12-4,TRBD1,TRBJ1-1,few,TGTGCCAGCAGTCGACAGGGGCCCTTGAACACTGAAGCTTTCTTT,CASSRQGPLNTEAFF
TRBV14,NA,TRBJ1-2,few,TGTGCCAGCAGCCAAGATGCGCGGGTTGGCTACACCTTC,CASSQDARVGYTF
TRBV28,NA,TRBJ1-3,many,TGTGCCAGCAGCCGTAGAGCTACTGGAAACACCATATATTTT,CASSRRATGNTIYF
TRBV7-2,NA,TRBJ2-7,many,TGTGCCAGCAGTCGGACGGACTCCTACGAGCAGTACTTC,CASSRTDSYEQYF
TRBV20-1,TRBD2,TRBJ2-3,many,TGCAGTGCCGCCCCTAGCGGGAGGGCCCCAGATACGCAGTATTTT,CSAAPSGRAPDTQYF
TRBV14,NA,TRBJ2-1,many,TGTGCCAGCAGCCAAGATATAGCGCTGGAATTCAATGAGCAGTTCTTC,CASSQDIALEFNEQFF
TRBV28,TRBD1,TRBJ2-7,many,TGTGCCAGCAGTGCGACGGACAGGGATAGTGGCGAGCAGTACTTC,CASSATDRDSGEQYF
TRBV3-1,NA,TRBJ1-4,few,TGTGCCAGCGCAAAGGGAGGTGGTGAAAAACTGTTTTTT,CASAKGGGEKLFF
TRBV28,TRBD1,TRBJ2-7,NA,TGTGCCAGCAGTGCCGGGACAGGACCTTACGAGCAGTACTTC,CASSAGTGPYEQYF
TRBV5-4,NA,TRBJ1-2,few,TGTGCCAGCAGCTCATATACAGGGTATGATGGCTACACCTTC,CASSSYTGYDGYTF
TRBV5-1,NA,TRBJ2-3,NA,TGCGCCAGCAGCTTGGCTTTCCCAGATACGCAGTATTTT,CASSLAFPDTQYF
TRBV9,TRBD2,TRBJ2-2,many,TGTGCCAGCAGCAACCGACTAGCGCCCACCGGGGAGCTGTTTTTT,CASSNRLAPTGELFF
TRBV9,NA,TRBJ1-2,many,TGTGCCAGCAGCTGGGACGGTCGGAATGGCTACACCTTC,CASSWDGRNGYTF
TRBV20-1,TRBD2,TRBJ2-7,few,TGCAGTGCCCACGGGCTAGCGGGAGTTTGGGAGCAGTACTTC,CSAHGLAGVWEQYF
TRBV27,NA,TRBJ2-3,few,TGTGCCAGTCGGAGCGGTCATAGCACAGATACGCAGTATTTT,CASRSGHSTDTQYF
TRBV9,TRBD2,TRBJ2-2,NA,TGTGCCAGCAGCCCCCCTGCGGGAGTCTCCACCGGGGAGCTGTTTTTT,CASSPPAGVSTGELFF
TRBV6-5,TRBD1,TRBJ2-7,many,TGTGCCAGCAGTTTCGGACAGGGAGTTGTGCAGTACTTC,CASSFGQGVVQYF
TRBV18,NA,TRBJ2-7,many,TGTGCCAGCTCACTGGGGTACCGGAGCGGGCGTCCCTACGAGCAGTACTTC,CASSLGYRSGRPYEQYF
TRBV7-2,TRBD2,TRBJ2-7,few,TGTGCCAGCAGCCCAGCGGGAGGGCCCTACGAGCAGTACTTC,CASSPAGGPYEQYF
TRBV28,NA,TRBJ1-5,NA,TGTGCCAGCATCTCCAACCCAGGCAATCAGCCCCAGCATTTT,CASISNPGNQPQHF
TRBV27,TRBD1,TRBJ2-7,few,TGTGCCAGCAGTGTACAGGGGAGCGGCGAGCAGTACTTC,CASSVQGSGEQYF
TRBV6-6,NA,TRBJ2-2,NA,TGTGCCAGCATTTATGGCGGGGTAGTCTCCTCGAACACCGGGGAGCTGTTTTTT,CASIYGGVVSSNTGELFF
TRBV6-5,NA,TRBJ1-4,many,TGTGCCAGCAGTTACTCCGGGGGGTCGGCTAATGAAAAACTGTTTTTT,CASSYSGGSANEKLFF
TRBV7-9,NA,TRBJ2-3,many,TGTGCCAGCAGCTATGGACCTGGCACAGATACGCAGTATTTT,CASSYGPGTDTQYF
TRBV11-2,TRBD2,TRBJ2-1,NA,TGTGCCAGCAGCTTAGGGGGACTAGCTCGGCGGTTCTTC,CASSLGGLARRFF
TRBV4-1,NA,TRBJ2-1,many,TGCGCCAGCAGCCACCTCAAGGATGAGCAGTTCTTC,CASSHLKDEQFF
TRBV6-5,NA,TRBJ1-2,many,TGTGCCAGCAGTTACAGGGCTGCGGGGTATGGCTACACCTTC,CASSYRAAGYGYTF
TRBV10-2,NA,TRBJ1-2,once,TGCGCCAGCAGTGAGATCCTTCAGAATGGCTACACCTTC,CASSEILQNGYTF
TRBV12-3/TRBV12-4,TRBD1,TRBJ2-6,many,TGTGCCAACCCGAGGACAGGGGCGAACTCTGGGGCCAACGTCCTGACTTTC,CANPRTGANSGANVLTF
TRBV30,NA,TRBJ1-2,NA,TGTGCCTGGAGTTCTAATTTGGACAGTCCGTCTGCCTTC,CAWSSNLDSPSAF
TRBV29-1,NA,TRBJ2-1,many,TGCAGCGTTGAAACACTTTCCTACAATGAGCAGTTCTTC,CSVETLSYNEQFF
TRBV13,NA,TRBJ1-3,many,TGTGCCAGCAGCTTCGGGGGTTTCTCCGGAAACACCATATATTTT,CASSFGGFSGNTIYF